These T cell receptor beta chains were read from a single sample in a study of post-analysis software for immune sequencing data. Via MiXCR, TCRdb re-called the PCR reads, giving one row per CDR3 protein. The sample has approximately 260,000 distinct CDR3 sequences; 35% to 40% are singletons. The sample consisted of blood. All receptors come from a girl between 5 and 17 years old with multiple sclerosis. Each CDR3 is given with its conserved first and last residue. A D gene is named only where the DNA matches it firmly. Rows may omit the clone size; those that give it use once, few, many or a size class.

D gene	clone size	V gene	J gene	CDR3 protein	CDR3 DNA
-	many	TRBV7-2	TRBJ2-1	CASSRRGTMGNEQFF	TGTGCCAGCAGCAGGAGGGGGACAATGGGCAATGAGCAGTTCTTC
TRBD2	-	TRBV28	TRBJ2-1	CASSLWREGTQF	TGTGCCAGCAGTTTATGGCGGGAGGGAACCCAATTC
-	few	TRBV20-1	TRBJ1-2	CSAHPVQGKNGYTF	TGCAGTGCTCACCCGGTCCAGGGAAAGAACGGCTACACCTTC
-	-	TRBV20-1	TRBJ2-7	CSASKGDEQYF	TGCAGTGCCTCAAAGGGAGACGAGCAGTACTTC
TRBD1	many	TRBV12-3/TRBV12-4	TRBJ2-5	CASSPSGQLSRETQYF	TGTGCCAGCAGTCCGTCGGGACAGCTGAGTCGAGAGACCCAGTACTTC
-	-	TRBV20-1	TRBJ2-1	CSARITHYNEQFF	TGCAGTGCTAGAATAACCCATTACAATGAGCAGTTCTTC
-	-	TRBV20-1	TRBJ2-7	CSARDRRGGYTYEQYF	TGCAGTGCTAGAGATCGACGAGGGGGTTACACCTACGAGCAGTACTTC
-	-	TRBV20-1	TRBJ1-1	CSARQGRKTEAFF	TGCAGTGCTAGACAGGGGAGAAAGACTGAAGCTTTCTTT
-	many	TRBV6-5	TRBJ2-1	CASSKTGASDEQFF	TGTGCCAGCAGTAAGACCGGGGCAAGCGATGAGCAGTTCTTC
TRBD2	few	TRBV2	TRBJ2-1	CASSGGTSGGGSYNEQFF	TGTGCCAGCAGTGGAGGGACTAGCGGGGGAGGCTCCTACAATGAGCAGTTCTTC
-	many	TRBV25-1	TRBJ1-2	CASSEFGREGYTF	TGTGCCAGCAGTGAGTTCGGACGGGAGGGCTACACCTTC
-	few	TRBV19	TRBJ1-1	CASSSHLVGTEAFF	TGTGCCAGTAGCTCTCACCTGGTGGGCACTGAAGCTTTCTTT
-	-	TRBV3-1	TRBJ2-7	CASSQSDYEQYF	TGTGCCAGCAGCCAATCAGACTACGAGCAGTACTTC
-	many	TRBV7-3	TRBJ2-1	CASSLGGVHSYNEQFF	TGTGCCAGCAGCCTTGGCGGCGTTCACTCCTACAATGAGCAGTTCTTC
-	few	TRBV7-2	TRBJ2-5	CASSLFDPHAQYF	TGTGCCAGCAGCTTATTCGATCCTCATGCGCAGTACTTC
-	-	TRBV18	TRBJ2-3	CASSPGGADTQYF	TGTGCCAGCTCACCAGGGGGGGCCGATACGCAGTATTTT
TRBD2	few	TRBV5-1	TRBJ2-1	CASRKAGLAEEQFF	TGCGCCAGCAGAAAAGCCGGCCTAGCGGAAGAGCAGTTCTTC